What follows are 30 T cell receptor beta chains derived from one specimen sequenced in a study of T cell responses to AZD1222 COVID-19 vaccine. TCRdb's copy holds only in-frame clones and misses some; the assay was immunoSEQ multiplex PCR. Of over 110,000 clones in the sample, about 90% were seen once. The specimen was peripheral blood, collected 28 days after the second AZD1222 dose. These receptors were collected from an adult who received the AZD1222 COVID-19 vaccine.

The CDR3, as DNA: TGTGCCACCAGTGATTTCAGTTTTGGCCCGGGAAATGAGCAGTTCTTC. Its protein product is CATSDFSFGPGNEQFF. The rearrangement joins TRBV24-1 to TRBJ2-1; the D gene is possibly TRBD2 (5 bases). Germline V gene lookup returns CDR1 KGHDR and CDR2 SFDVKD. This CDR3 has 16 amino acids. Deletions cut 1 base from V and 7 bases from J, with 16 bases between.

The chain combines TRBV6-2 or TRBV6-3 with TRBJ1-1; D not certain. CDR1 is MNHEY, CDR2 SVGEGT, per germline. Trimming took 0 bases from V and 8 from J, leaving 13 bases between them. This CDR3 is built from 14 residues. The CDR3 nucleotides read TGTGCCAGCAGTTACTCTTCCCTTCTCGGGGAAGCTTTCTTT. Translated: CASSYSSLLGEAFF.

The CDR3 DNA reads TGCGCCAGCAGCCCCGATCAGGGGCCAGACACCGGGGAGCTGTTTTTT. Residues: CASSPDQGPDTGELFF. The V call is TRBV5-1, the J call TRBJ2-2, with D tentatively TRBD1 (6 bases). From germline, CDR1 is SGHRS and CDR2 YFSETQ. The CDR3 is 16 amino acids. V lost 4 bases, J lost 3 bases, and 16 bases lay in between. The full variable domain, completed using reference TRBV5-1 and TRBJ2-2, is KAGVTQTPRYLIKTRGQQVTLSCSPISGHRSVSWYQQTPGQGLQFLFEYFSETQRNKGNFPGRFSGRQFSNSRSEMNVSTLELGDSALYLCASSPDQGPDTGELFFGEGSRLTVL.

The chain couples TRBV28 to TRBJ1-6, with D maybe TRBD1 (5 bases). The germline CDR1 and CDR2 sequences are MDHEN and SYDVKM. This CDR3 contains 15 residues. V lost 2 bases and J lost 10, with 15 bases in between. The CDR3 is CASSLGGANESPLHF. The CDR3 bases are TGTGCCAGCAGTTTAGGTGGGGCAAACGAATCACCCCTCCACTTT.

The rearrangement links TRBV28 to TRBJ1-2; weak D call: TRBD1 (5 bases). Germline values: CDR1 MDHEN, CDR2 SYDVKM. V was cut by 5 bases and J by 7 bases, with 14 bases left in between. The CDR3 has 13 residues. For the CDR3, the DNA is TGTGCCAGCAGTCCCTTTTTCAGGGCTGGCTACACCTTC. It encodes CASSPFFRAGYTF.

The chain carries TRBV19 and TRBJ2-1, with D uncertain. The germline V gene encodes CDR1 LNHDA and CDR2 SQIVND (reference sequence). The CDR3 is made up of 14 amino acids. V was cut by 6 bases and J by 4 bases, with 13 bases left in between. CDR3 bases: TGTGCCAGTAGACCAGGACGATTTTACAATGAGCAGTTCTTC. Amino acid sequence: CASRPGRFYNEQFF.

CDR3 region: CASSQGVGNTEAFF. CDR3 sequence (DNA): TGTGCCAGCAGCCAAGGGGTCGGGAACACTGAAGCTTTCTTT. This rearrangement joins TRBV5-6 to TRBJ1-1; possibly TRBD1 for D (5 bases). Germline CDR1 and CDR2: SGHDT and YYEEEE. This CDR3 has 14 residues. The V gene lost 4 bases and the J gene lost 1 base, with 11 bases spanning the gap.

The chain employs TRBV28 and TRBJ2-7; 11 bases agree with TRBD1. CDR1 is MDHEN, CDR2 SYDVKM, per germline. The CDR3 has 15 amino acids. Losses at the gene ends were 5 bases for V and 6 bases for J; bases not matched to a gene: 9. The CDR3 sequence is CASSERTGGVSEQYV. CDR3 DNA sequence: TGTGCCAGCAGTGAAAGGACAGGGGGCGTTAGCGAGCAGTACGTC.

The chain carries TRBV6-4 and TRBJ2-2; 10 positions match TRBD1. The J segment lost 3 bases and the V segment lost 2 bases, leaving 0 bases of the junction unmatched. This CDR3 contains 15 residues. Germline CDR1 MRHNA, CDR2 SNTAGT. The DNA of the CDR3 is TGTGCCAGCAGTGACGGGACAGGGGACACCGGGGAGCTGTTTTTT. Protein: CASSDGTGDTGELFF.

This chain joins TRBV5-1 and TRBJ2-7, with 12 bases identical to TRBD2. Germline loops: CDR1 SGHRS, CDR2 YFSETQ. The CDR3 has 18 amino acids. Unmatched junction bases numbered 11, after V lost 0 bases and J lost 4 bases. The CDR3 nucleotides read TGCGCCAGCAGCTTGGAGGGAGCGAGTCTAGCGGGAGGGTACGAGCAGTACTTC. This sequence encodes CASSLEGASLAGGYEQYF.

The V call is TRBV6-5, the J call TRBJ1-2; 8 bases are shared with TRBD1. Germline loops: CDR1 MNHEY, CDR2 SVGAGI. The V gene end was trimmed by 4 bases and the J gene end by 1 base; junction bases not matched to a gene: 5. This CDR3 spans 15 amino acids. CDR3 region: CASSSGTGVNYGYTF. DNA for the CDR3: TGTGCCAGCAGTTCCGGGACAGGCGTTAACTATGGCTACACCTTC.

This rearrangement joins TRBV5-6 to TRBJ2-7; possible D gene TRBD1, 6 bases. The V and J ends lost 3 bases and 3 bases respectively, with 16 bases between them. The CDR3 contains 15 residues. Germline V CDR1 and CDR2: SGHDT, YYEEEE. For the CDR3, the DNA is TGTGCCAGCAGCTGGACAGCTTCTCCTCGCTACGAGCAGTACTTC. Its protein product is CASSWTASPRYEQYF.

This clone has a single count. CDR3 sequence reads: CASRTTELNYGYTF. CDR3 coding DNA: TGTGCCAGCAGGACGACAGAACTTAACTATGGCTACACCTTC. The genes are TRBV6-5 and TRBJ1-2, with D perhaps TRBD1 (5 bases). Germline loops: CDR1 MNHEY, CDR2 SVGAGI. The CDR3 runs 14 residues. V shed 6 bases and J shed 1 base, with 12 bases lying between them.

V is TRBV27 and J is TRBJ2-2, with 7 bases identical to TRBD1. Germline-derived CDR1 and CDR2 are MNHEY and SMNVEV (reference sequence). The V gene end was trimmed by 3 bases and the J gene end by 1 base; junction bases not matched to a gene: 2. The CDR3 covers 15 residues. Here the CDR3 reads CASSFRTGNTGELFF. The CDR3 DNA sequence: TGTGCCAGCAGTTTCAGGACAGGGAACACCGGGGAGCTGTTTTTT.

The DNA of the CDR3 is TGTGCCAGCAGCCAAGATCGGGACAGCAATGGAAACACCATATATTTT. Amino acids: CASSQDRDSNGNTIYF. The chain combines TRBV4-2 with TRBJ1-3; 7 nucleotides match TRBD1. Germline trimming cut 0 bases from V and 3 bases from J; bases unmatched to any gene: 5. There are 16 residues in the CDR3. Germline-derived CDR1 and CDR2 are LGHNA and YNFKEQ.

This clone was observed once. V gene TRBV30 combines with J gene TRBJ2-6, with D perhaps being TRBD1 or TRBD2 (5 bases each). Trimming left V 3 bases short and J 2 bases short, with 20 bases between. Per germline, CDR1 GTSNPN and CDR2 SVGIG (reference sequence). CDR3 length: 18 residues. The CDR3 DNA is TGTGCCTGGAGGAGGGGCAGGATCCTCAATCCTGGGGCCAACGTCCTGACTTTC. It encodes CAWRRGRILNPGANVLTF. The full variable domain, in which reference TRBV30 and TRBJ2-6 provide the parts outside the CDR3, is SQTIHQWPATLVQPVGSPLSLECTVEGTSNPNLYWYRQAAGRGLQLLFYSVGIGQISSEVPQNLSASRPQDRQFILSSKKLLLSDSGFYLCAWRRGRILNPGANVLTFGAGSRLTVL.

This clone was picked up one time. The V gene is TRBV5-1, the J gene TRBJ1-1; D ambiguous. The CDR3 contains 13 residues. From germline, CDR1 is SGHRS and CDR2 YFSETQ. Trimming shortened V by 1 base and J by 0 bases, and 4 bases separated the two germline ends. The CDR3 nucleotides are TGCGCCAGCAGCTTGATGGTGAACACTGAAGCTTTCTTT. Translated: CASSLMVNTEAFF.

This clone has a single count. J is TRBJ1-3 and V is TRBV12-3 or TRBV12-4; D gene unclear. The CDR3 has 13 residues. The ends were cut back, 3 bases at V and 5 bases at J, with 8 bases in the middle. The chain's CDR3 is CASSFRSRNTIYF. The CDR3 DNA is TGTGCCAGCAGTTTTAGATCCCGAAACACCATATATTTT.

The genes are TRBV6-1 and TRBJ2-2; 8 positions agree with TRBD1. V was clipped by 4 bases and J by 2 bases; unmatched bases: 12. In germline, CDR1 is MNHNS, CDR2 SASEGT. This CDR3 spans 18 amino acids. CDR3 region: CASSGGRGRGSNTGELFF. CDR3 nucleotides: TGTGCCAGCAGTGGGGGCAGGGGGCGCGGGTCAAACACCGGGGAGCTGTTTTTT.

The chain is built from TRBV25-1 and TRBJ1-2, with a tentative D call TRBD1 (6 bases). CDR3 length: 15 residues. The germline V gene encodes CDR1 MGHDK and CDR2 SYGVNS. V lost 2 bases to trimming and J lost 1 base, with 11 bases between them. The CDR3 nucleotides are TGTGCCAGCAGTGAAGGGGACACCGGTAACTATGGCTACACCTTC. Translated: CASSEGDTGNYGYTF.

The chain couples TRBV28 to TRBJ1-5; no clear D. The V end was cut by 5 bases, the J end by 7 bases, with 15 bases between. This CDR3 has 14 residues. CDR1 and CDR2 from the germline V gene are MDHEN and SYDVKM. The CDR3 bases are TGTGCCAGCAGTCCCAGCGGCAAGGGACAGCCCCAGCATTTT. This translates into CASSPSGKGQPQHF.

The chain has TRBV5-6 and TRBJ2-5, with D possibly being TRBD1 (5 bases). The CDR3 is 13 amino acids. V was trimmed by 5 bases and J by 1 base, leaving 9 bases between them. From germline, CDR1 is SGHDT and CDR2 YYEEEE. The CDR3 reads CASSGAAQETQYF. Here the CDR3 DNA reads TGTGCCAGCAGTGGGGCAGCCCAAGAGACCCAGTACTTC.

V gene TRBV9 combines with J gene TRBJ2-3; TRBD1 agrees at 7 bases. Germline V gives CDR1 SGDLS, CDR2 YYNGEE. CDR3 length: 15 residues. Losses at the gene ends were 2 bases for V and 0 bases for J; bases not matched to a gene: 3. Here the CDR3 DNA reads TGTGCCAGCAGCGTGAGGGGACAGAGCACAGATACGCAGTATTTT. It yields the protein CASSVRGQSTDTQYF.

This chain links TRBV3-1 (or the pseudogene TRBV3-2) with TRBJ2-1, with 15 bases identical to TRBD2. This CDR3 region has 15 residues. Germline values: CDR1 LGHDT, CDR2 YNNKEL (reference sequence). V shed 7 bases, J shed 6 bases, and the junction held 4 bases outside the gene matches. This CDR3 reads CASTRGLAGGNEQFF. Here the CDR3 DNA reads TGTGCCAGCACCCGGGGACTAGCGGGAGGCAATGAGCAGTTCTTC.

This chain connects TRBV2 to TRBJ1-1, with unresolved D. V was shortened by 10 bases and J by 1 base, with 13 bases between the two germline ends. The CDR3 totals 13 residues. Germline CDR1 and CDR2: SNHLY and FYNNEI. CDR3 sequence: CATSRQPNTEAFF. Here the CDR3 DNA reads TGTGCCACCTCCCGGCAGCCGAACACTGAAGCTTTCTTT.

This chain connects TRBV6-5 to TRBJ1-1, with 10 bases that match TRBD1. V lost 4 bases to trimming and J lost 5 bases; unmatched junction nucleotides: 4. From germline, CDR1 is MNHEY and CDR2 SVGAGI. The CDR3 loop spans 14 amino acids. CDR3 bases: TGTGCCAGCAGTTCGGGACAGGGGAGGACTGAAGCTTTCTTT. Its protein product is CASSSGQGRTEAFF.

V gene TRBV5-1 combines with J gene TRBJ2-5, with D perhaps TRBD2 (6 bases). V was shortened by 4 bases and J by 3 bases, with 16 bases between the two germline ends. CDR1 SGHRS and CDR2 YFSETQ come from the germline V gene. This CDR3 is built from 15 residues. The CDR3 DNA reads as TGCGCCAGCAGCCTCTGGACCACGGGAGAAGAGACCCAGTACTTC. Its translation: CASSLWTTGEETQYF.

The genes are TRBV6-1 and TRBJ2-5; the D gene is possibly TRBD2 (7 bases). Trimming stripped 3 bases from V and 7 bases from J, with 21 bases between. CDR1 MNHNS and CDR2 SASEGT come from the germline V gene. CDR3 length equals 16 residues. Here the CDR3 DNA reads TGTGCCAGCAGTGACGGGGGGCTAGCGACCGGGGGGACCCAGTACTTC. It encodes CASSDGGLATGGTQYF.

The chain employs TRBV5-6 and TRBJ2-3, with 7 bases matching TRBD2. Unmatched junction bases numbered 1, after V lost 2 bases and J lost 10 bases. The CDR3 runs to 11 residues. CDR1 and CDR2 from the germline V gene are SGHDT and YYEEEE. In nucleotides, the CDR3 is TGTGCCAGCAGCTTTGGGGGGGCGCAGTATTTT. Protein product: CASSFGGAQYF.

Only one count was recorded for this clone. CDR3 amino acids: CASSPGLAEAYNEQFF. CDR3 DNA sequence: TGTGCCAGCAGTCCTGGACTAGCCGAGGCATACAATGAGCAGTTCTTC. The chain is built from TRBV27 and TRBJ2-1; TRBD2 matches at 8 bases. V lost 5 bases to trimming and J lost 4 bases; unmatched junction nucleotides: 10. Looked up from germline, CDR1 is MNHEY and CDR2 is SMNVEV (reference sequence). The CDR3 sequence is 16 residues long.